The rows below give T cell receptor beta chains drawn from one sample of a study of shared clonotypes between healthy human individuals. Only in-frame clones appear in the TCRdb table, and some are missing; sequencing was by immunoSEQ multiplex PCR. The sample carries about 330,000 clones, under 80% recorded once. The sequenced sample consisted of memory CD4+ T cells sorted from blood. Receptor source: a man younger than 45 in good health. Both conserved end residues are part of each CDR3. The D gene is left open where the match is weak. Some rows have no size entry. The others give once, few or many, or a class for an expanded clone.

clone_size j_call d_call v_call cdr3_nt cdr3_aa
- TRBJ1-4 TRBD1 TRBV5-6 TGTGCCAGCAGCTTGGGTGGGACAGCAACTAATGAAAAACTGTTTTTT CASSLGGTATNEKLFF
- TRBJ2-1 TRBD2 TRBV4-3 TGCGCCAGCAGCCAAGAACCTAGCGGGGTCGGTAATGAGCAGTTCTTC CASSQEPSGVGNEQFF
- TRBJ2-2 TRBD1 TRBV27 TGTGCCAGCAGTTTCCGCCAGGGGGTCTTCGGGGAGCTGTTTTTT CASSFRQGVFGELFF
- TRBJ2-1 TRBD2 TRBV2 TGTGCCAGCAGTGAAGTAAGGTATGCGGGAGTCTACAATGAGCAGTTCTTC CASSEVRYAGVYNEQFF
- TRBJ2-5 - TRBV18 TGTGCCAGCTCACCATATCCCCAAGAGACCCAGTACTTC CASSPYPQETQYF
- TRBJ2-5 - TRBV25-1 TGTGCCAGCAGTGAGGTGGGTCGGTTTGGGACCCAGTACTTC CASSEVGRFGTQYF
- TRBJ2-1 - TRBV6-5 TGTGCCAGCAGAACCAACCGGGACACCCGCAATGAGCAGTTCTTC CASRTNRDTRNEQFF
once TRBJ2-1 - TRBV6-4 TGTGCCAGCAGTGACGACGTTTACAATGAGCAGTTCTTC CASSDDVYNEQFF
few TRBJ1-1 TRBD1 TRBV14 TGTGCCAGCAGACGACAGGGGGCGCGGACTGAAGCTTTCTTT CASRRQGARTEAFF
- TRBJ2-7 TRBD2 TRBV5-4 TGTGCCAGCAGCAGTGGACTAGCGGGAGGGCCTTTCGTCGAGCAGTACTTC CASSSGLAGGPFVEQYF
- TRBJ2-1 - TRBV19 TGTGCCAGTAGTAAGACCCATTCTCCTTACAATGAGCAGTTCTTC CASSKTHSPYNEQFF
once TRBJ1-4 - TRBV6-6 TGTGCCAGCAGCCCCAATAATGAAAAACTGTTTTTT CASSPNNEKLFF
few TRBJ2-3 - TRBV29-1 TGCAGCGTTGAGGTTAACGCAGATACGCAGTATTTT CSVEVNADTQYF
- TRBJ2-3 - TRBV18 TGTGCCAGCTCCCCGACCCTCAAAGATACGCAGTATTTT CASSPTLKDTQYF
- TRBJ2-1 - TRBV7-9 TGTGCCAGCAGCCCGGGACCTCTAAGGGGTGAGCAGTTCTTC CASSPGPLRGEQFF
- TRBJ2-7 TRBD1 TRBV19 TGTGCCAGTATAGGGGTTCGACAGGGATCCTACGAGCAGTACTTC CASIGVRQGSYEQYF
- TRBJ2-3 - TRBV30 TGTGCCTGGAGAGTCCAGGTACTAGGGATCGTTGGCACAGATACGCAGTATTTT CAWRVQVLGIVGTDTQYF
few TRBJ2-2 - TRBV7-8 TGTGCCAGCAGCTTAGTGTCGACAGGAGCGAACACCGGGGAGCTGTTTTTT CASSLVSTGANTGELFF
- TRBJ2-7 - TRBV7-8 TGTGCCAGCAGCAAGCTCGGAGCCTACGAGCAGTACTTC CASSKLGAYEQYF
- TRBJ2-1 - TRBV6-5 TGTGCCAGCAGTTACTCGGGCAGGGTCGATATCAATGAGCAGTTCTTC CASSYSGRVDINEQFF
- TRBJ2-3 - TRBV6-1 TGTGCCAGCGGGGTCACAGATACGCAGTATTTT CASGVTDTQYF
- TRBJ2-7 - TRBV10-3 TGTGCCATCAGTGCCCGTGAGGGGCCTCTCTACGAGCAGTACTTC CAISAREGPLYEQYF
- TRBJ1-2 TRBD1 TRBV18 TGTGCCAGCTCACCTATGGACAGGAGATCCTATGGCTACACCTTC CASSPMDRRSYGYTF
- TRBJ2-3 - TRBV11-2 TGTGCCAGCAGTCCGCGGGGTCTGGGCAGAACTAGCACAGATACGCAGTATTTT CASSPRGLGRTSTDTQYF
- TRBJ2-3 - TRBV14 TGTGCCAGCAGCCAAGGGCGGTGGCGGGACAGTGATATTCGTACGCAGTATTTT CASSQGRWRDSDIRTQYF
- TRBJ1-5 - TRBV19 TGTGCCAGCCGCGCCGGTTGGGATCAGCCCCAGCATTTT CASRAGWDQPQHF
- TRBJ1-2 - TRBV11-2 TGTGCCAGCAGCTTAGTTTCGGGGAACTATGGCTACACCTTC CASSLVSGNYGYTF
- TRBJ2-5 - TRBV6-5 TGTGCCAGCAGTTACGGTACGGTGAAGGAGACCCAGTACTTC CASSYGTVKETQYF
- TRBJ2-7 - TRBV5-1 TGCGCCAGCAGCGTCGGGACTTTCTACGAGCAGTACTTC CASSVGTFYEQYF
- TRBJ1-2 TRBD1 TRBV9 TGTGCCAGCAGCGTAGCCCTTGGACAGGGGGATGGCTACACCTTC CASSVALGQGDGYTF
- TRBJ2-7 - TRBV7-9 TGTGCCAGCAGCCCCGGGGCTTGGGAGCAGTACTTC CASSPGAWEQYF
- TRBJ1-1 - TRBV9 TGTGCCAGCAACAGGGAGAACACTGAAGCTTTCTTT CASNRENTEAFF
- TRBJ2-7 TRBD2 TRBV5-4 TGTGCCAGCAGTCAACTAGCGGGAGGGCCCTACGAGCAGTACTTC CASSQLAGGPYEQYF
- TRBJ2-5 - TRBV5-1 TGCGCCAGCAGCTTGGGGGTCCAAGAGACCCAGTACTTC CASSLGVQETQYF
- TRBJ2-1 - TRBV18 TGTGCCAGCTCACCTAAGGAAGAGCAGTTCTTC CASSPKEEQFF
- TRBJ2-5 TRBD2 TRBV5-1 TGCGCCAGCAGCCCCCCGGGGGGGAGTACGGCCCAGTACTTC CASSPPGGSTAQYF
- TRBJ2-7 TRBD1 TRBV5-1 TGCGCCAGCAGCGTGACAGGGTTAAAATCCTACGAGCAGTACTTC CASSVTGLKSYEQYF
once TRBJ1-4 TRBD1 TRBV25-1 TGTGCCAGCAGGAGGACAGGCCCTCGGGGTAATGAAAAACTGTTTTTT CASRRTGPRGNEKLFF
- TRBJ2-1 TRBD2 TRBV5-4 TGTGCCAGCAGCTTGTCGACTAGCGGGAGACTCTACAATGAGCAGTTCTTC CASSLSTSGRLYNEQFF
- TRBJ2-2 - TRBV7-8 TGTGCCAGCAGCTTAGCGGCGAACACCGGGGAGCTGTTTTTT CASSLAANTGELFF
- TRBJ1-5 TRBD1 TRBV27 TGTGCCAGCAAATCTGGGACAGGGAACCTTCAGCCCCAGCATTTT CASKSGTGNLQPQHF